The entry that follows covers one TCR beta chain sequence. These data come from a study of T cell changes during pregnancy in multiple sclerosis. CDR1 and CDR2 from the germline V gene are MNHNY and SVGAGI (reference sequence). The V end lost 0 bases, the J end lost 7 bases, and 16 bases lay between the germline ends. The CDR3 runs 16 residues. Clones were read by immunoSEQ multiplex PCR, and TCRdb kept only the in-frame ones, dropping some. The sample comprises about 40,000 clones, 85% to 95% of which are singletons, and approximately 0.61% rests with the top ten. This receptor was taken from a female donor with multiple sclerosis, enrolled in a pregnancy study. The chain combines TRBV6-6 with TRBJ2-1; D gene ambiguous. Source: CD4+ T cells from peripheral blood mononuclear cells, taken in the third trimester of pregnancy. CDR3 nucleotides: TGTGCCAGCAGTTACTCACTCGGGTTTACAAGGAATGAGCAGTTCTTC. Translated: CASSYSLGFTRNEQFF.